A single count supports the clone carrying this T cell receptor beta chain. The data are from a study of blood T cell repertoires in COVID-19. Looking at the study overall: Spain, Italy and the United States supplied samples that represented acute and convalescent COVID-19. PBMCs, B-cell-depleted T cells, or T cells provided the cDNA or gDNA that made up the material.

In the original analysis: Amplification from reference gene primers served as the basis for estimated nucleated cell counts. This table comes from immunoSEQ multiplex PCR, and its TCRdb copy is limited to in-frame clones, with some not included. V and J calls and clone size come straight from that table; D and trimming were deduced from the DNA. The data show 110,000 or so clones, 70% to 90% seen once. With V trimmed by 1 base and J by 4 bases, 6 bases remained unmatched. The CDR3 is 15 amino acids. Germline CDR1 and CDR2: SGHTA and FQGNSA. This clonotype originated in a man in his forties with acute or convalescent COVID-19. The V and J genes are TRBV7-2 and TRBJ2-7; 8 nucleotides line up with TRBD2. Sequencing input: peripheral blood. The CDR3 region has the DNA TGTGCCAGCAGCTTAGTCCCCCTAGCGGGTTACGAGCAGTACTTC. Its translation: CASSLVPLAGYEQYF.